The clone carrying this T cell receptor (beta chain) showed up just a few times. The second PCR ran about 7 to 12 cycles with a sample-barcoded 5' primer and J-beta primers. TCRdb fed the 5' RACE reads into MiXCR, producing one record per CDR3 protein. The sample consists of around 2 million distinct CDR3 sequences, approximately 40% of them appearing once. Unmatched junction bases numbered 5, after V lost 4 bases and J lost 0 bases. This CDR3 is built from 15 residues. These data belong to a study of blood T cells in healthy people across ages. The specimen sequenced was blood. This receptor was taken from a human donor in good health. The chain carries TRBV12-3 or TRBV12-4 and TRBJ1-1; TRBD1 agrees at 7 bases. As DNA, the CDR3 is TGTGCCAGCAGTTGGCGACAGGGTCTGAACACTGAAGCTTTCTTT. Protein: CASSWRQGLNTEAFF.